The 18 T cell receptor beta chains reported below all come from one sample, sequenced in a study of control samples from healthy donors and cancer patients (dated by TCRdb to 2020 to 2021). Library creation used the immunoSEQ multiplex PCR assay. The clones in this table, taken by TCRdb from immuneACCESS, are in-frame only. Not every clone is retained; where verified, under half of the shortfall comes from an unresolved V gene, and the cause of the rest is unknown. The sample contains under 80,000 clones, less than 95% of them found a single time. The ten top clones hold approximately 2.8% of the sample. The sample taken for sequencing was blood. These receptors were obtained from a woman aged 25 to 39 in good health.

The J gene is TRBJ2-6, the V gene TRBV19, with D possibly TRBD1 on 7 matching bases. V was shortened by 8 bases and J by 2 bases, with 10 bases between the two germline ends. The CDR3 sequence is 14 residues long. Germline V CDR1 and CDR2: LNHDA, SQIVND (reference sequence). CDR3 region: CASSRGAGANVLTF. The CDR3, as DNA: TGTGCCAGTTCCAGGGGGGCTGGGGCCAACGTCCTGACTTTC.

The chain is built from TRBV29-1 and TRBJ1-6; 9 bases are a match to TRBD1. CDR1 SQVTM and CDR2 ANQGSEA come from the germline V gene. This CDR3 region has 13 residues. V shed 6 bases, J shed 7 bases, and the junction held 4 bases outside the gene matches. The CDR3 bases are TGCAGCGTGCCGGACAGGGGAAATTCACCCCTCCACTTT. Translating it yields CSVPDRGNSPLHF.

The chain has TRBV5-1 and TRBJ1-2; D gene uncertain. This CDR3 has 15 amino acids. In germline, CDR1 is SGHRS, CDR2 YFSETQ. Trimming left V 0 bases short and J 0 bases short, with 9 bases between. The CDR3 is CASSLGATPNYGYTF. Here the CDR3 DNA reads TGCGCCAGCAGCTTGGGTGCGACACCTAACTATGGCTACACCTTC.

This clone was seen once. One end of the junction fails to match germline, which may point to a read error. The rearrangement links TRBV7-7 to TRBJ2-2; 9 nucleotides align to TRBD1. The CDR3 is 15 residues long. CDR1 is SSHAT, CDR2 FNYEAQ, per germline (reference sequence). The CDR3 here is CASSRGQGDTGELFF. CDR3 coding DNA: TGTGCTAGCAGCCGGGGACAGGGAGACACCGGGGAGCTGTTTTTT.

This clone has a single count. V gene TRBV15 combines with J gene TRBJ1-6; D not certain. Germline-derived CDR1 and CDR2 are LNHNV and YYDKDF (reference sequence). The CDR3 length is 13 residues. Trimming cost V 0 bases and J 10 bases, with 7 bases left between them. DNA of the CDR3: TGTGCCACCAGCAGAGACGGAGAATCACCCCTCCACTTT. It is translated as CATSRDGESPLHF.

This clone showed up just a few times. V and J are TRBV2 and TRBJ2-7; D gene ambiguous. Trimming removed 5 bases at V and 4 bases at J, with 3 bases between. Germline loops: CDR1 SNHLY, CDR2 FYNNEI. The CDR3 has 10 residues. The CDR3 region has the DNA TGTGCCAGCAGTATTTACGAGCAGTACTTC. Its protein product is CASSIYEQYF.

This sequence joins TRBV7-3 and TRBJ2-3, with 12 nucleotides matching TRBD2. This CDR3 has 19 amino acids. The trim removed 0 bases at V and 2 bases at J, leaving 9 bases unmatched. Germline assignment: CDR1 SGHTA and CDR2 FQGTGA. CDR3 nucleotide sequence: TGTGCCAGCAGCTTAACCTGGGCTAGCGGGGGGGTACTCACAGATACGCAGTATTTT. This translates into CASSLTWASGGVLTDTQYF.

This chain joins TRBV28 and TRBJ2-3; 13 bases line up with TRBD2. The CDR3 consists of 15 residues. The V and J ends lost 6 bases and 6 bases, in that order; junction bases with no gene match: 6. Germline V CDR1 and CDR2: MDHEN, SYDVKM. CDR3 bases: TGTGCCAGCAGCAAGGGACTAGCGGGAAGGGATACGCAGTATTTT. It encodes CASSKGLAGRDTQYF.

The V and J genes are TRBV7-2 and TRBJ2-4, with D possibly matching TRBD1 (5 bases). Germline V CDR1 and CDR2: SGHTA, FQGNSA. V was trimmed by 2 bases and J by 0 bases, leaving 14 bases between them. This CDR3 is 17 amino acids long. The CDR3: CASSLRAGLLAKNIQYF. In nucleotides, the CDR3 is TGTGCCAGCAGCTTAAGGGCAGGGCTTCTAGCCAAAAACATTCAGTACTTC.

The gene calls are TRBV10-3 and TRBJ2-1; 7 nucleotides agree with TRBD2. Germline CDR1 is ENHRY and CDR2 is SYGVKD. Trimming cost V 2 bases and J 6 bases; bases outside gene matches: 13. The CDR3 is made up of 17 amino acids. The DNA of the CDR3 is TGTGCCATCAGTGAGGGGTTTAGCGGGCCGTCCAGCAATGAGCAGTTCTTC. It is translated as CAISEGFSGPSSNEQFF.

V gene TRBV5-1 combines with J gene TRBJ1-1; D gene uncertain. There are 15 residues in the CDR3. CDR1 and CDR2 (germline): SGHRS, YFSETQ. The germline V and J ends were trimmed by 0 bases and 1 base, with 10 bases remaining between them. This CDR3 is CASSLGFVENTEAFF. Written as DNA, the CDR3 is TGCGCCAGCAGCTTGGGGTTCGTGGAGAACACTGAAGCTTTCTTT.

J is TRBJ2-5 and V is TRBV5-1; D possibly matches TRBD1 or TRBD2 (5 bases each). Germline CDR1 reads SGHRS; CDR2 reads YFSETQ. This CDR3 has 14 residues. V lost 4 bases and J 2 bases, leaving 12 bases between the germline ends. The CDR3, as DNA: TGCGCCAGCAGCGGAGGACATCCACAAGAGACCCAGTACTTC. It codes for CASSGGHPQETQYF.

This sequence joins TRBV3-1 (or the pseudogene TRBV3-2) and TRBJ1-2; no reliable D call. Trimming took off 4 bases at V and 5 bases at J, with 17 bases between the two ends. CDR3 size: 15 residues. The V gene's germline CDR1 is LGHDT and CDR2 YNNKEL (reference sequence). CDR3 residues: CASSPLASVRYGYTF. The DNA of the CDR3 is TGTGCCAGCAGCCCACTGGCGTCGGTCCGATATGGCTACACCTTC.

The gene calls are TRBV19 and TRBJ1-5; a weak D match, TRBD1 (5 bases). Looked up from germline, CDR1 is LNHDA and CDR2 is SQIVND (reference sequence). This CDR3 comprises 14 residues. Trimming removed 5 bases at V and 1 base at J, with 9 bases between. CDR3 sequence: CASSLRVSNQPQHF. DNA for the CDR3: TGTGCCAGTAGTCTCAGGGTGAGCAATCAGCCCCAGCATTTT. The entire variable domain, with the rest obtained from reference TRBV19 and TRBJ1-5, is as follows: DGGITQSPKYLFRKEGQNVTLSCEQNLNHDAMYWYRQDPGQGLRLIYYSQIVNDFQKGDIAEGYSVSREKKESFPLTVTSAQKNPTAFYLCASSLRVSNQPQHFGDGTRLSIL.

The chain uses TRBV5-4 and TRBJ2-3; 9 bases map to TRBD2. Germline loops: CDR1 SGHNT, CDR2 YYREEE (reference sequence). V was pared by 2 bases and J by 1 base, with 5 bases of the junction left unmatched. This CDR3 has 16 amino acids. In nucleotides, the CDR3 is TGTGCCAGCAGCTTAGGTCCTAGCGGGGGCACAGATACGCAGTATTTT. It yields the protein CASSLGPSGGTDTQYF. The full variable domain, completed using reference TRBV5-4 and TRBJ2-3, is ETGVTQSPTHLIKTRGQQVTLRCSSQSGHNTVSWYQQALGQGPQFIFQYYREEENGRGNFPPRFSGLQFPNYSSELNVNALELDDSALYLCASSLGPSGGTDTQYFGPGTRLTVL.

The CDR3 region is CASSSDTSSGNTIYF. For the CDR3, the DNA is TGTGCCAGCAGCTCCGATACGAGCTCTGGAAACACCATATATTTT. This chain joins TRBV7-6 and TRBJ1-3; no firm D call. The CDR3 is made up of 15 amino acids. Germline V gene sequence: CDR1 SGHVS, CDR2 FNYEAQ. V was trimmed by 4 bases and J by 0 bases, leaving 10 bases between them.

The chain employs TRBV27 and TRBJ1-6, with D maybe TRBD1 (5 bases). CDR1 and CDR2 from the germline V gene are MNHEY and SMNVEV (reference sequence). This CDR3 has 14 residues. Trimming removed 7 bases at V and 7 bases at J, with 14 bases between. The CDR3 sequence: CASTPQGGNSPLHF. CDR3 nucleotides: TGTGCCAGCACACCCCAGGGAGGCAATTCACCCCTCCACTTT.

The count of this clone is one. This chain joins TRBV13 and TRBJ1-6, with 8 nucleotides matching TRBD1. Germline CDR1 reads PRHDT; CDR2 reads FYEKMQ (reference sequence). V gave up 3 bases and J gave up 14 bases; unmatched junction bases: 12. CDR3 length: 15 residues. The CDR3 reads CASSFKTGAIGTLHF. As DNA, the CDR3 is TGTGCCAGCAGCTTTAAGACAGGGGCAATTGGTACCCTCCACTTT.